Given below is one T cell receptor (beta chain) in context. This CDR3 region has 15 residues. CDR1 is MDHEN and CDR2 is SYDVKM in the germline V gene. Trimming left V 5 bases short and J 8 bases short, with 18 bases between. These data belong to a study of T cell responses to AZD1222 COVID-19 vaccine. The protocol was immunoSEQ multiplex PCR, while the TCRdb copy is restricted to in-frame clones and leaves out a portion. The data hold tens of thousands of clones, with over 75% observed a single time. The TCR comes from an adult who received the MenACWY meningococcal vaccine as a control. The sample was peripheral blood, taken 28 days after the second dose of the MenACWY control vaccine. This rearrangement joins TRBV28 to TRBJ1-4, with D possibly TRBD1 on 6 matching bases. CDR3 DNA sequence: TGTGCCAGCAGTCCAAACCAGGGGTTTCAAGAAAAACTGTTTTTT. This encodes CASSPNQGFQEKLFF.